This note documents a single T cell receptor (beta chain) sequence. The antigen remains undetermined. The data were produced by immunoSEQ multiplex PCR, yet TCRdb's version contains in-frame clones alone and is incomplete. The repertoire holds 2 million to 3 million clones, with around nine tenths as singletons. The data originate from a study of shared clonotypes between healthy human individuals. General study findings and limits: Clonotype sharing across four donors was observed for roughly 5% of naive CD4 clonotypes.

The CDR3 spans 15 residues. In germline, CDR1 is SGHRS, CDR2 YFSETQ. Trimming cost V 4 bases and J 4 bases; bases outside gene matches: 6. Splitting of CD4+ cells produced CD45RA+ naive and CD45RA-negative memory subsets. Sequencing was carried out using naive CD4+ T cells sorted from blood. The subset here: CD45RA+ positively selected. The sequence was collected from a man in his late teens or twenties in good health. The V and J genes are TRBV5-1 and TRBJ1-5; TRBD1 aligns across 9 bases. CDR3: CASSVGQGTNQPQHF. The CDR3 DNA reads TGCGCCAGCAGCGTCGGACAGGGGACAAATCAGCCCCAGCATTTT.